This paragraph covers one TCR beta chain sequence. Together with a sample-barcoded 5' primer, a J-beta primer mix was included in a second PCR lasting roughly 6 to 12 cycles. TCRdb re-derived calls from the 5' RACE reads in MiXCR, one entry per CDR3 protein. The sample contains 1.5 million to 2 million distinct CDR3 sequences, about 30% of which appear only once. Per sample, extraction of total RNA gave at least 6 micrograms in every case. This sample was included in a study of blood T cells in healthy people across ages. V lost 4 bases and J 4 bases, leaving 17 bases between the germline ends. Germline V gene lookup returns CDR1 SGHRS and CDR2 YFSETQ. The CDR3 length is 15 residues.

The chain combines TRBV5-1 with TRBJ2-5; maybe TRBD2 (6 bases). The sequenced sample consisted of blood. This TCR was sampled from a woman aged 25 to 39 in good health. CDR3 sequence reads: CASSLGTPRRETQYF. The CDR3 coding sequence is TGCGCCAGCAGCCTCGGGACTCCCAGGAGAGAGACCCAGTACTTC.